The TCR beta chain under discussion was sequenced for a study of blood T cell repertoires in COVID-19. At the level of the study: Sites in the United States, Italy and Spain provided acute and convalescent COVID-19 samples. PBMCs, B-cell-depleted T cells, or T cells provided the cDNA or gDNA that made up the material.

The CDR3 sequence is 18 residues long. Here immunoSEQ multiplex PCR was the method, and the copy in TCRdb shows in-frame clones only, minus some. The data show approximately 310,000 clones, about nine tenths seen once. This clone showed up just a few times. The sequence derives from a man aged 50-59 years with active or convalescent COVID-19. The source material was peripheral blood. The chain is built from TRBV21-1 and TRBJ2-6; the table calls TRBD1, which could not be checked here. TRBV21-1 is shown as a pseudogene. CDR3 sequence reads: CASSTRQGPSSGANVLTF. CDR3 nucleotides: TGTGCCAGCAGCACAAGACAGGGACCGAGTTCTGGGGCCAACGTCCTGACTTTC.